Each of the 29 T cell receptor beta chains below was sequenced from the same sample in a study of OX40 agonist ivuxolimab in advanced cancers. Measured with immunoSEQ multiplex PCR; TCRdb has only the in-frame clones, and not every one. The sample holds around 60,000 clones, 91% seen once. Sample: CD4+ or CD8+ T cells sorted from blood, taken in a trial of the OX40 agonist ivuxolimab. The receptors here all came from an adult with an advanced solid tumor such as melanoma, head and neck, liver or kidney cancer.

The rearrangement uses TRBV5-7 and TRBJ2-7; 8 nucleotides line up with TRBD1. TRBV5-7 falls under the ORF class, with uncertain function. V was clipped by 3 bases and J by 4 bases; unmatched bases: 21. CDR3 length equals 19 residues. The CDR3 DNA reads TGTGCCAGCAGCTGGGACAGGCGGAAGTCCCTACACAATACATACGAGCAGTACTTC. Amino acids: CASSWDRRKSLHNTYEQYF.

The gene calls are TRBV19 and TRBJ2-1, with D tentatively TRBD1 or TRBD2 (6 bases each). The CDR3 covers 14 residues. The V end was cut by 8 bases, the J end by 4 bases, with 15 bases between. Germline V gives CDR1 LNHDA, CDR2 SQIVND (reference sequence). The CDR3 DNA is TGTGCCAGTCAGGGGCGGGGTCGTTACAATGAGCAGTTCTTC. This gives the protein CASQGRGRYNEQFF. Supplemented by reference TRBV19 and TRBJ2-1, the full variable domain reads DGGITQSPKYLFRKEGQNVTLSCEQNLNHDAMYWYRQDPGQGLRLIYYSQIVNDFQKGDIAEGYSVSREKKESFPLTVTSAQKNPTAFYLCASQGRGRYNEQFFGPGTRLTVL.

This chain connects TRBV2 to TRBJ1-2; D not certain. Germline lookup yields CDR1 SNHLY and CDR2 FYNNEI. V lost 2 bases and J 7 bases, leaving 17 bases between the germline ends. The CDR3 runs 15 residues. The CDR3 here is CASSEREAPVAGYTF. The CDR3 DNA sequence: TGTGCCAGCAGTGAAAGGGAGGCACCAGTAGCTGGCTACACCTTC.

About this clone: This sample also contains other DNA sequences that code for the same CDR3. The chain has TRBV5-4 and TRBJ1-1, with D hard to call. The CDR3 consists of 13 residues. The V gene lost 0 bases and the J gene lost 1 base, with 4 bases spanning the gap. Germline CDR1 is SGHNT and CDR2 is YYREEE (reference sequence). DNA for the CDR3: TGTGCCAGCAGCTTGGCTGGGAACACTGAAGCTTTCTTT. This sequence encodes CASSLAGNTEAFF.

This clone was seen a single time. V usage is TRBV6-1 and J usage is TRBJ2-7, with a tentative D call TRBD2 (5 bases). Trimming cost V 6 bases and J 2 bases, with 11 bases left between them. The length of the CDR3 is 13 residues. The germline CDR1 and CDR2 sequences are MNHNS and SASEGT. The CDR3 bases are TGTGCCAGCAGGGCAAGCGGAGCCTACGAGCAGTACTTC. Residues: CASRASGAYEQYF.

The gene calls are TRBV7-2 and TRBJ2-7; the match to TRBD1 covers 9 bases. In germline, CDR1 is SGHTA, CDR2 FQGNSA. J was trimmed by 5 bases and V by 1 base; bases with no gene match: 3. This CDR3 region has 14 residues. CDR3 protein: CASSLDRGHNEQYF. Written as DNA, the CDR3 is TGTGCCAGCAGCTTAGACAGGGGGCACAACGAGCAGTACTTC.

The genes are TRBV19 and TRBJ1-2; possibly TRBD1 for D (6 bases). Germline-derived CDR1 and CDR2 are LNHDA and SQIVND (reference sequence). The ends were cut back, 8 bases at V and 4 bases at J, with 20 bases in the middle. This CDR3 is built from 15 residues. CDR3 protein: CASARMDSLFYGYTF. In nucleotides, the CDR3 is TGTGCCAGTGCCCGTATGGACAGCCTATTCTATGGCTACACCTTC.

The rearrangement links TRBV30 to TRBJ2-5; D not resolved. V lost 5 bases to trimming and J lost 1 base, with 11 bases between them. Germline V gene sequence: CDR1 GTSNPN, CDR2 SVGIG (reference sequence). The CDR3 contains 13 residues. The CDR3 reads CAWGREFQETQYF. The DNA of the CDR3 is TGTGCCTGGGGACGAGAGTTCCAAGAGACCCAGTACTTC.

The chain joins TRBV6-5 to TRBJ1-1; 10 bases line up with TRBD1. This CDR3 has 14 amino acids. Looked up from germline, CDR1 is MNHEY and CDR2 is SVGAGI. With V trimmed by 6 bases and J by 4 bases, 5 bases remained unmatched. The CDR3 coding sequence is TGTGCCAGCAGATCGACAGGGGGCTTCACTGAAGCTTTCTTT. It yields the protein CASRSTGGFTEAFF.

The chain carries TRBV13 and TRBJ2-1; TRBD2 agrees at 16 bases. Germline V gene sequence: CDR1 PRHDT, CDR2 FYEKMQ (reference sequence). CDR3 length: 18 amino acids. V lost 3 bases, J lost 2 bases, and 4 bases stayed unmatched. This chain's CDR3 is CASSLGLAGGPTYNEQFF. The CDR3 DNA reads TGTGCCAGCAGCTTGGGACTAGCGGGGGGGCCTACCTACAATGAGCAGTTCTTC.

As DNA, the CDR3 is TGTGCCAGCAGCGCCGGGACAGTCTTTAATCAGCCCCAGCATTTT. This translates into CASSAGTVFNQPQHF. This rearrangement joins TRBV2 to TRBJ1-5; 7 positions match TRBD1. The CDR3 is 15 amino acids. Unmatched junction bases numbered 9, after V lost 6 bases and J lost 4 bases. Germline V gene sequence: CDR1 SNHLY, CDR2 FYNNEI.

The CDR3 is CASSPRTATGTDTQYF. The CDR3 coding sequence is TGTGCCAGCAGCCCGCGGACGGCTACAGGGACAGATACGCAGTATTTT. This chain uses TRBV9 with TRBJ2-3; perhaps TRBD1 as D (6 bases). Trimming took off 4 bases at V and 3 bases at J, with 18 bases between the two ends. The CDR3 consists of 16 residues. Germline V gene sequence: CDR1 SGDLS, CDR2 YYNGEE.

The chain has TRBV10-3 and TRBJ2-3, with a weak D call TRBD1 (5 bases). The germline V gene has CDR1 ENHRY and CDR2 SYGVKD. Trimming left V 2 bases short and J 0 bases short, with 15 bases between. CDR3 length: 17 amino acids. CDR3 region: CAISEAFGRTSTDTQYF. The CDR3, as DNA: TGTGCCATCAGTGAGGCATTTGGCAGGACAAGCACAGATACGCAGTATTTT.

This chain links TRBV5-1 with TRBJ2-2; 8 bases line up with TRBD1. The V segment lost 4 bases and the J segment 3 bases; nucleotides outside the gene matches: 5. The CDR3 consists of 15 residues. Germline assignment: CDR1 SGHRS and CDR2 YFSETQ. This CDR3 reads CASSLMTGDTGELFF. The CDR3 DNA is TGCGCCAGCAGCCTTATGACAGGGGACACCGGGGAGCTGTTTTTT.

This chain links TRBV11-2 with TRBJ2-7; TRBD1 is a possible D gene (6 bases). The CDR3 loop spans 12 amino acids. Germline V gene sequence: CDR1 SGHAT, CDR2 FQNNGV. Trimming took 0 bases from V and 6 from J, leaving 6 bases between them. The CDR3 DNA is TGTGCCAGCAGCTTAGACAGGGGCGAGCAGTACTTC. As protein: CASSLDRGEQYF.

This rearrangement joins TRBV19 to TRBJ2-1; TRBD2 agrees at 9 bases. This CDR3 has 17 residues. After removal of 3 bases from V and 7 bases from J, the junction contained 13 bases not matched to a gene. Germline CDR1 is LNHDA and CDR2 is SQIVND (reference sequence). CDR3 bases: TGTGCCAGTAGTATCCCCAGGGGCGGGAGGGCCAAGAATGAGCAGTTCTTC. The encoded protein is CASSIPRGGRAKNEQFF.

The CDR3 DNA is TGTGCCAGCAGTTACTCTTACAGGGTGAACACTGAAGCTTTCTTT. It specifies CASSYSYRVNTEAFF. This chain uses TRBV6-5 with TRBJ1-1, with TRBD1 as a possible D gene (6 bases). Trimming shortened V by 0 bases and J by 0 bases, and 8 bases separated the two germline ends. The CDR3 covers 15 residues. Germline V gene data show CDR1 as MNHEY and CDR2 as SVGAGI.

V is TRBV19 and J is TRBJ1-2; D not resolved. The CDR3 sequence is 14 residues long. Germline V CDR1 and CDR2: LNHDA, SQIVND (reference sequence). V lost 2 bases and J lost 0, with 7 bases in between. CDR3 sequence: CASSITRTNYGYTF. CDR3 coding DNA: TGTGCCAGTAGTATAACGAGAACTAACTATGGCTACACCTTC.

The CDR3 bases are TGTGCCAGCAGTCGACTAGCGGGAGCCGAGCAGTACTTC. Translated, it gives CASSRLAGAEQYF. V is TRBV2 and J is TRBJ2-7; 12 bases align to TRBD2. V shed 5 bases, J shed 6 bases, and the junction held 2 bases outside the gene matches. Germline CDR1 reads SNHLY; CDR2 reads FYNNEI. The CDR3 is 13 residues long.

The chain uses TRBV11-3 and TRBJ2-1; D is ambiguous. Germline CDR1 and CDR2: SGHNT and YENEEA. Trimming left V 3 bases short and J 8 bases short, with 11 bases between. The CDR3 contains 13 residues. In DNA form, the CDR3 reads TGTGCCAGCAGCTTGAACCGAATGCATGAGCAGTTCTTC. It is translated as CASSLNRMHEQFF.

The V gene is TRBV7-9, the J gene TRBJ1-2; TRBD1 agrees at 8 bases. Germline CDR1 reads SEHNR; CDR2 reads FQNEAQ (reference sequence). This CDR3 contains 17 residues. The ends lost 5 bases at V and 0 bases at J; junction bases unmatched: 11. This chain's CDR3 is CASSTDRVASANYGYTF. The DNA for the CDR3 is TGTGCCAGCAGCACGGACAGGGTAGCATCCGCTAACTATGGCTACACCTTC. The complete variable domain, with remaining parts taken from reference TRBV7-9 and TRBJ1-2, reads DTGVSQNPRHKITKRGQNVTFRCDPISEHNRLYWYRQTLGQGPEFLTYFQNEAQLEKSRLLSDRFSAERPKGSFSTLEIQRTEQGDSAMYLCASSTDRVASANYGYTFGSGTRLTVV.

CDR3 sequence reads: CASSPPGLENTGELFF. Written as DNA, the CDR3 is TGTGCCAGCAGCCCCCCCGGACTAGAGAACACCGGGGAGCTGTTTTTT. This rearrangement joins TRBV11-2 to TRBJ2-2; 7 bases line up with TRBD2. There are 16 residues in the CDR3. In germline, CDR1 is SGHAT, CDR2 FQNNGV. V was pared by 5 bases and J by 1 base, with 7 bases of the junction left unmatched.

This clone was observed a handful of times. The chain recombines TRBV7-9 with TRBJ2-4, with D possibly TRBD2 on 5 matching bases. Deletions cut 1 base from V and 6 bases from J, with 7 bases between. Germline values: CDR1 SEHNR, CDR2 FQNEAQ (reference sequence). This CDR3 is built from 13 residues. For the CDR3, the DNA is TGTGCCAGCAGCTTAGGCGAGGGAAACATTCAGTACTTC. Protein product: CASSLGEGNIQYF.

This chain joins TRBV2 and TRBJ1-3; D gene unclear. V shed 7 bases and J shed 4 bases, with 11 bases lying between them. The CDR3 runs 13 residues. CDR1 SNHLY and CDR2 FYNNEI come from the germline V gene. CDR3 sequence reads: CASTGALGNTIYF. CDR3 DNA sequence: TGTGCCAGCACCGGCGCTCTCGGAAACACCATATATTTT.

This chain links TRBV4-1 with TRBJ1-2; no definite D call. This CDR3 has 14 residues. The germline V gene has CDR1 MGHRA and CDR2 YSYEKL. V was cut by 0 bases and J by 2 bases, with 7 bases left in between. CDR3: CASSQDERNYGYTF. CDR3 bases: TGCGCCAGCAGCCAAGATGAGCGAAACTATGGCTACACCTTC.

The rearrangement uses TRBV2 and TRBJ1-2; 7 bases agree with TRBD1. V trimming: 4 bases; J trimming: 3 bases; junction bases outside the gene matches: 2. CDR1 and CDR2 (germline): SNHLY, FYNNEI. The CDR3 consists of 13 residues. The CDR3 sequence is CASSAGQDYGYTF. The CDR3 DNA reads TGTGCCAGCAGTGCCGGACAGGACTATGGCTACACCTTC.

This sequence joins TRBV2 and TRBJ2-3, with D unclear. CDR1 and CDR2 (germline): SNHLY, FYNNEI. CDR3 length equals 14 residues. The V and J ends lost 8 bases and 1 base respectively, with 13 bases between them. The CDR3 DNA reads TGTGCCAGCGAGTTGGCAACCGGCACAGATACGCAGTATTTT. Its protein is CASELATGTDTQYF.

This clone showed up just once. The CDR3 region has the DNA TGTGCCAGCAGCGCCTCGGGGCAAATTCAGTACTTC. This translates into CASSASGQIQYF. The genes are TRBV11-2 and TRBJ2-4; D could derive from TRBD1 or TRBD2 (5 bases each). The CDR3 contains 12 residues. V dropped 5 bases and J dropped 10 bases, with 12 bases sitting between them. Germline CDR1 SGHAT, CDR2 FQNNGV.

CDR3 in DNA: TGCAGCGCGAAGGGACAGGGGGAGACCCAGTACTTC. Translation: CSAKGQGETQYF. The chain links TRBV29-1 to TRBJ2-5; TRBD1 matches at 10 bases. The CDR3 runs to 12 residues. Per the germline V gene, CDR1 is SQVTM and CDR2 is ANQGSEA. V gave up 7 bases and J gave up 5 bases; unmatched junction bases: 4.